This TCR beta chain is drawn from a study of blood T cell repertoires in COVID-19. The method was immunoSEQ multiplex PCR; TCRdb's version includes in-frame clones alone and lacks a portion of them. Here the sample spans about 200,000 clones, 88% being singletons. The CDR3 length is 14 residues. CDR1 and CDR2 (germline): SGHRS, YFSETQ. V trimming: 3 bases; J trimming: 5 bases; junction bases outside the gene matches: 5. The sequencing input was peripheral blood. This chain uses TRBV5-1 with TRBJ2-3, with 8 positions matching TRBD2. The sequence derives from a human donor in a cohort sampled during active COVID-19. The CDR3 nucleotides are TGCGCCAGCAGCTCAGGACTAGCAGGAGATACGCAGTATTTT. Amino acids: CASSSGLAGDTQYF.